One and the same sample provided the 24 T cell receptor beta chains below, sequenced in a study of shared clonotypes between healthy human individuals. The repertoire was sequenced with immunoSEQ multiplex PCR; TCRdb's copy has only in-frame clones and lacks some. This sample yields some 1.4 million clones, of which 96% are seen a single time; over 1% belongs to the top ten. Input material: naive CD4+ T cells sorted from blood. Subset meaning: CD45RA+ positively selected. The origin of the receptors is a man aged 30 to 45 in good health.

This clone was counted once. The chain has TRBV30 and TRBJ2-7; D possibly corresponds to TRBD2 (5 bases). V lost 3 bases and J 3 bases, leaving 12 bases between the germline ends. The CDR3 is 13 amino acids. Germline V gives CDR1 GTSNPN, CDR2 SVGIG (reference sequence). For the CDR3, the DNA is TGTGCCTGGAGGTATGGACTTTACTACGAGCAGTACTTC. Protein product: CAWRYGLYYEQYF.

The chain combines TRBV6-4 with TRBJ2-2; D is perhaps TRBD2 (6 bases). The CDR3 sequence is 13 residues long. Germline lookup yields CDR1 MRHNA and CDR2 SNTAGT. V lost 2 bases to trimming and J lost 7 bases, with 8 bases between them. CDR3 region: CASSDREDGELFF. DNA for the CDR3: TGTGCCAGCAGTGACAGGGAGGACGGGGAGCTGTTTTTT.

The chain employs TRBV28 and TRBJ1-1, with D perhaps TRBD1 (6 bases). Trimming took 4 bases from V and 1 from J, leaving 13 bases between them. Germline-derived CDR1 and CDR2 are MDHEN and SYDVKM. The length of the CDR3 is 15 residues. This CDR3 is CASSSRGAANTEAFF. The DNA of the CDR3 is TGTGCCAGCAGTTCCCGGGGGGCCGCGAACACTGAAGCTTTCTTT.

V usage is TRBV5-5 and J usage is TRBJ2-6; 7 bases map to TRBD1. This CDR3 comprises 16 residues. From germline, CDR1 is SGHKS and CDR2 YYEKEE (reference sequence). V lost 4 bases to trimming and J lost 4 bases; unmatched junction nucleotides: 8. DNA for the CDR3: TGTGCCAGCAGCCGATACAGGGGTTCCGGGGCCAACGTCCTGACTTTC. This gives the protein CASSRYRGSGANVLTF.

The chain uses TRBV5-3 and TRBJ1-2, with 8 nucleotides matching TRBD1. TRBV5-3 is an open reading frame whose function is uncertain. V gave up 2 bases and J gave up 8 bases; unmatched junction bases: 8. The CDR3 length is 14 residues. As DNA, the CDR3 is TGTGCCAGAAGCTTCGGACAGGGCGGGCACGGCTACACCTTC. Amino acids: CARSFGQGGHGYTF.

The CDR3 region has the DNA TGTGCCTGGAGTACAACAGGGGTGGTTAATATTGGCTACACCTTC. This encodes CAWSTTGVVNIGYTF. This rearrangement joins TRBV30 to TRBJ1-2; 7 bases are shared with TRBD1. J lost 7 bases, V lost 2 bases, and 13 bases had no gene match. Germline loops: CDR1 GTSNPN, CDR2 SVGIG (reference sequence). CDR3 size: 15 residues.

The CDR3 protein is CATSRGGDSTGNTIYF. For the CDR3, the DNA is TGTGCCACCAGCAGAGGGGGGGATTCCACTGGAAACACCATATATTTT. The gene calls are TRBV15 and TRBJ1-3; D possibly corresponds to TRBD1 (5 bases). Germline assignment: CDR1 LNHNV and CDR2 YYDKDF (reference sequence). The V end lost 1 base, the J end lost 2 bases, and 12 bases lay between the germline ends. The length of the CDR3 is 16 residues.

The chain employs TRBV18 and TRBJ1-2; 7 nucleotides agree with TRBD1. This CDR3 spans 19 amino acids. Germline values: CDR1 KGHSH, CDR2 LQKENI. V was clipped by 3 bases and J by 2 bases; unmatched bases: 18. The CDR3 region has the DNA TGTGCCAGCTCACCCAAAGTCGCCGGGACAGTCGGACCAAACTATGGCTACACCTTC. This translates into CASSPKVAGTVGPNYGYTF.

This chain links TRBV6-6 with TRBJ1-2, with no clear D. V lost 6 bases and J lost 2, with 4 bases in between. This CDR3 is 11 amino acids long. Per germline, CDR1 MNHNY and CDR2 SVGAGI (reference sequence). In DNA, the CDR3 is TGTGCCAGCAGGGACAACTATGGCTACACCTTC. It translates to CASRDNYGYTF.

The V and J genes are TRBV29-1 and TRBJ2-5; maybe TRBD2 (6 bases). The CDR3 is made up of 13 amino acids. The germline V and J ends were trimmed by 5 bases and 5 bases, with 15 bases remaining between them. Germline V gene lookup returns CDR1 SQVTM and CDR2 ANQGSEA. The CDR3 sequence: CSVTYGGMETQYF. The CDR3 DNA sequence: TGCAGCGTTACCTACGGCGGGATGGAGACCCAGTACTTC.

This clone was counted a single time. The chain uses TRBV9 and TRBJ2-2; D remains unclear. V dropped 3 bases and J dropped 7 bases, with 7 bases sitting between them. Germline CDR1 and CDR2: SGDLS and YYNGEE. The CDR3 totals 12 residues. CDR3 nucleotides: TGTGCCAGCAGCGAGGCTGGCGGGGAGCTGTTTTTT. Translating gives CASSEAGGELFF.

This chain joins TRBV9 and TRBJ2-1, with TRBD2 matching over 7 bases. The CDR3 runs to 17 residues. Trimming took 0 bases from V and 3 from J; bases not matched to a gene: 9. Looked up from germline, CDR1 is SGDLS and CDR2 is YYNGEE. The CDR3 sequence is CASSVVAGRAHYNEQFF. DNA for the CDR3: TGTGCCAGCAGCGTAGTAGCAGGGAGGGCCCACTACAATGAGCAGTTCTTC.

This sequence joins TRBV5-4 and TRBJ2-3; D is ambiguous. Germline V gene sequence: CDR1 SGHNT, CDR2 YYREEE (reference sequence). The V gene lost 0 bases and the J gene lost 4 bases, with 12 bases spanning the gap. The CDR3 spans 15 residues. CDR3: CASSLVKGTADTQYF. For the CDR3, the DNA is TGTGCCAGCAGCTTGGTTAAGGGTACAGCAGATACGCAGTATTTT.

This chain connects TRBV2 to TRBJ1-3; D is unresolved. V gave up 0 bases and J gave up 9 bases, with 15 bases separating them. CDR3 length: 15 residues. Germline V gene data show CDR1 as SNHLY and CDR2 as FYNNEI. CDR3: CASSEAPPPVGTIYF. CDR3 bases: TGTGCCAGCAGTGAAGCGCCACCCCCGGTAGGCACCATATATTTT.

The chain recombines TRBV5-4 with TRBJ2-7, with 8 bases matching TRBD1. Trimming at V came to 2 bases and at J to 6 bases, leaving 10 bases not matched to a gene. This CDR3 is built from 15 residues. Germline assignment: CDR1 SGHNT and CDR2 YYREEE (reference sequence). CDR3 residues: CASSFRTGGSLEQYF. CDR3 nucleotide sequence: TGTGCCAGCAGCTTCAGAACAGGGGGGTCCCTCGAGCAGTACTTC. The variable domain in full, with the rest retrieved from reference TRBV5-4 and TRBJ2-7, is ETGVTQSPTHLIKTRGQQVTLRCSSQSGHNTVSWYQQALGQGPQFIFQYYREEENGRGNFPPRFSGLQFPNYSSELNVNALELDDSALYLCASSFRTGGSLEQYFGPGTRLTVT.

CDR3 coding DNA: TGTGCCAGCAGCCCTAGGGTCGTTGAAGCTTTCTTT. Its translation is CASSPRVVEAFF. The chain employs TRBV6-1 and TRBJ1-1; D is undetermined. The CDR3 loop spans 12 amino acids. V gave up 6 bases and J gave up 7 bases, with 12 bases separating them. CDR1 and CDR2 from the germline V gene are MNHNS and SASEGT.

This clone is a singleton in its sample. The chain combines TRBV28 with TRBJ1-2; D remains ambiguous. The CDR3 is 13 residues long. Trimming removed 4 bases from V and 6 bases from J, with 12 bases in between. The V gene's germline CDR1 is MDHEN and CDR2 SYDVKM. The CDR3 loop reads CASSSHGVHGYTF. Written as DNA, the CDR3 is TGTGCCAGCAGTTCCCACGGCGTTCATGGCTACACCTTC.

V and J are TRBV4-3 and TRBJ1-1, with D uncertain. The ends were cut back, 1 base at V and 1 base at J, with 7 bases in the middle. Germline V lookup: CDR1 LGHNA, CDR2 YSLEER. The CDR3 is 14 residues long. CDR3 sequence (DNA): TGCGCCAGCAGCCAAGCCTGGAAGAACACTGAAGCTTTCTTT. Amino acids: CASSQAWKNTEAFF.

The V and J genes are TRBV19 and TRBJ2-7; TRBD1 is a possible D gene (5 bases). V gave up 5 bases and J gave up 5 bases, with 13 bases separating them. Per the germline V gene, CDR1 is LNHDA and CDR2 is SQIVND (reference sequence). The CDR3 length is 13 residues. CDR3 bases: TGTGCCAGTAGTCAAGGAAGGGGTAACGAGCAGTACTTC. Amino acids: CASSQGRGNEQYF. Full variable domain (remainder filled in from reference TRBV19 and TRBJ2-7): DGGITQSPKYLFRKEGQNVTLSCEQNLNHDAMYWYRQDPGQGLRLIYYSQIVNDFQKGDIAEGYSVSREKKESFPLTVTSAQKNPTAFYLCASSQGRGNEQYFGPGTRLTVT.

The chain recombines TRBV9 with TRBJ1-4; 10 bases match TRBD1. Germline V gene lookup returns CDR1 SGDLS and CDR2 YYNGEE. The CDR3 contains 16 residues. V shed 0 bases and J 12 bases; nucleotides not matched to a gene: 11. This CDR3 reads CASSVGPGTGEAELFF. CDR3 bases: TGTGCCAGCAGCGTAGGCCCCGGGACAGGGGAGGCTGAACTGTTTTTT.

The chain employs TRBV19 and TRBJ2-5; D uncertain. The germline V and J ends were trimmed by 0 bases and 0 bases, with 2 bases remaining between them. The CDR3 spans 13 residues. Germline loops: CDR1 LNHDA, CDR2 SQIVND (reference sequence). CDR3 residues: CASSIDHQETQYF. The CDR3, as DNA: TGTGCCAGTAGTATAGACCACCAAGAGACCCAGTACTTC.

The CDR3 sequence is CASSRKDREAYEQYF. The CDR3 DNA reads as TGCGCCAGCAGTCGGAAGGACAGGGAGGCCTACGAGCAGTACTTC. V usage is TRBV4-1 and J usage is TRBJ2-7; the match to TRBD1 covers 8 bases. The V gene end was trimmed by 6 bases and the J gene end by 2 bases; junction bases not matched to a gene: 9. The CDR3 covers 15 residues. From germline, CDR1 is MGHRA and CDR2 YSYEKL.

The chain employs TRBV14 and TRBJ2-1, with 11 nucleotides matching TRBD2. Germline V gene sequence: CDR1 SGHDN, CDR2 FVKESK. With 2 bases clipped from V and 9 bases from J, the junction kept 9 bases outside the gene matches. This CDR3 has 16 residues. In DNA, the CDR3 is TGTGCCAGCAGCCAATTTGCACTAGCGGGAGTAAGTGAGCAGTTCTTC. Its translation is CASSQFALAGVSEQFF. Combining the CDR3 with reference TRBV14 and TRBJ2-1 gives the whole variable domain EAGVTQFPSHSVIEKGQTVTLRCDPISGHDNLYWYRRVMGKEIKFLLHFVKESKQDESGMPNNRFLAERTGGTYSTLKVQPAELEDSGVYFCASSQFALAGVSEQFFGPGTRLTVL.

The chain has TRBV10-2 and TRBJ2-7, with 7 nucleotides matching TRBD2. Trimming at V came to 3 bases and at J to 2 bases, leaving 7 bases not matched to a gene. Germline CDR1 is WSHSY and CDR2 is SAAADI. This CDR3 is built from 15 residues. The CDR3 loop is CASSDVLAEPYEQYF. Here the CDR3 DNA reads TGCGCCAGCAGTGATGTCCTAGCGGAACCCTACGAGCAGTACTTC.